The 16 T cell receptor beta chains presented below share a single source sample, sequenced in a study of glioma-infiltrating T cells. TCR alpha and beta CDR3 regions were amplified from RNA using iRepertoire nested multiplex PCR. MiXCR, run by TCRdb on the multiplex PCR reads, gives a single entry per CDR3 protein. The sample yields 300,000 to 400,000 distinct CDR3 sequences, 41% seen once. The sample was glioma tissue, nonneoplastic brain tissue, or PBMCs (not recorded which). The receptors originated from a human donor with low-grade glioma or glioblastoma, undergoing nonglioma brain surgery, or in good health (not recorded which).

This clonotype was detected only a few times. The chain couples TRBV28 to TRBJ2-7; either TRBD1 or TRBD2 may supply D (5 bases each). Trimming took 5 bases from V and 2 from J, leaving 16 bases between them. The CDR3 contains 15 residues. Germline CDR1 reads MDHEN; CDR2 reads SYDVKM. The CDR3 nucleotides read TGTGCCAGCAGTAGCCGGGACGCCACCCCCTACGAGCAGTACTTC. Protein: CASSSRDATPYEQYF.

Many counts were recorded for this clonotype. The chain has TRBV27 and TRBJ2-3; tentative D call: TRBD2 (5 bases). Deletions cut 3 bases from V and 4 bases from J, with 8 bases between. This CDR3 comprises 13 residues. Germline CDR1 MNHEY, CDR2 SMNVEV (reference sequence). In DNA, the CDR3 is TGTGCCAGCAGTTTCTCGGAGGCAGATACGCAGTATTTT. It codes for CASSFSEADTQYF.

Of note for this clonotype: A clone one base away is much larger, so this may be a read error. The chain carries TRBV27 and TRBJ2-1; D assignment may be TRBD1 or TRBD2 (5 bases each). Germline loops: CDR1 MNHEY, CDR2 SMNVEV (reference sequence). This CDR3 is built from 16 residues. The CDR3 nucleotides are TGTGCCATCAGTTCCGCCGGGGCTAGCTCCTACAATGAGCAGTTCTTC. It encodes CAISSAGASSYNEQFF.

Comments on this clonotype: This may come from a read error, since a much larger clone is one base off. The gene calls are TRBV20-1 and TRBJ2-1; the match to TRBD2 covers 7 bases. The junction had 7 bases not matched to a gene; V was cut back by 3 bases and J by 5 bases. The CDR3 consists of 14 residues. Germline-derived CDR1 and CDR2 are DFQATT and SNEGSKA (reference sequence). CDR3 coding DNA: TGCAGTGCTAGGGATGGGGAGGGTCACAATGAGCAGTTCTTC. Translation: CSARDGEGHNEQFF.

This clonotype was seen at least ten times. The chain links TRBV20-1 to TRBJ1-2; D perhaps matches TRBD1 (5 bases). Trimming removed 2 bases from V and 0 bases from J, with 10 bases in between. The CDR3 has 14 amino acids. Germline CDR1 and CDR2: DFQATT and SNEGSKA (reference sequence). The DNA for the CDR3 is TGCAGTGCTAGATCGGGGGTCTCTAACTATGGCTACACCTTC. It codes for CSARSGVSNYGYTF.

The V gene is TRBV25-1, the J gene TRBJ1-5; D is unclear. Germline V gene lookup returns CDR1 MGHDK and CDR2 SYGVNS. V shed 1 base and J shed 5 bases, with 12 bases lying between them. There are 15 residues in the CDR3. Written as DNA, the CDR3 is TGTGCCAGCAGTGAATTTTTGACCAAGGATCAGCCCCAGCATTTT. It is translated as CASSEFLTKDQPQHF.

This clonotype was detected many times. The V and J genes are TRBV15 and TRBJ2-7; 10 nucleotides line up with TRBD2. The J segment lost 3 bases and the V segment lost 6 bases, leaving 5 bases of the junction unmatched. This CDR3 is 14 amino acids long. Germline assignment: CDR1 LNHNV and CDR2 YYDKDF (reference sequence). This chain's CDR3 is CATRSSGRHYEQYF. The DNA for the CDR3 is TGTGCCACCAGGAGTAGCGGGAGGCACTACGAGCAGTACTTC.

This clonotype was counted between two and nine times. The chain uses TRBV7-2 and TRBJ2-7, with 8 bases lining up with TRBD1. The V and J ends lost 4 bases and 11 bases, in that order; junction bases with no gene match: 16. The CDR3 has 15 amino acids. The germline V gene has CDR1 SGHTA and CDR2 FQGNSA. The CDR3 DNA follows: TGTGCCAGCAGCTCCCGACAGGGGTCTATCGGGGGAGAGTACTTC. Translated, it gives CASSSRQGSIGGEYF.

In its sample, this clonotype was seen a few times. The rearrangement joins TRBV19 to TRBJ1-1; D is unresolved. Germline values: CDR1 LNHDA, CDR2 SQIVND (reference sequence). Trimming took 1 base from V and 4 from J, leaving 7 bases between them. CDR3 length: 13 residues. CDR3 protein: CASSIGALTEAFF. The CDR3, as DNA: TGTGCCAGTAGTATAGGTGCACTCACTGAAGCTTTCTTT. The full variable domain, rest sourced from reference TRBV19 and TRBJ1-1, is DGGITQSPKYLFRKEGQNVTLSCEQNLNHDAMYWYRQDPGQGLRLIYYSQIVNDFQKGDIAEGYSVSREKKESFPLTVTSAQKNPTAFYLCASSIGALTEAFFGQGTRLTVV.

Only a few counts were recorded for this clonotype. The rearrangement links TRBV19 to TRBJ1-5; no reliable D call. CDR1 is LNHDA, CDR2 SQIVND, per germline (reference sequence). The CDR3 length is 14 residues. V was cut by 7 bases and J by 1 base, with 11 bases left in between. This chain's CDR3 is CASKSVGSNQPQHF. CDR3 nucleotide sequence: TGTGCCAGTAAGTCGGTGGGCAGCAATCAGCCCCAGCATTTT.

A single count supports this clonotype. This chain links TRBV28 with TRBJ2-7; D tentatively reads TRBD1 or TRBD2 (5 bases each). This CDR3 has 14 residues. Germline values: CDR1 MDHEN, CDR2 SYDVKM. Trimming removed 6 bases from V and 3 bases from J, with 15 bases in between. CDR3 loop: CASSQTGPSYEQYF. The CDR3 DNA sequence: TGTGCCAGCAGCCAGACGGGACCCAGCTACGAGCAGTACTTC.

This clonotype was picked up a small number of times. The rearrangement uses TRBV7-2 and TRBJ2-3; D is unresolved. V lost 0 bases, J lost 10 bases, and 17 bases lay in between. CDR3 length: 15 residues. CDR1 and CDR2 (germline): SGHTA, FQGNSA. CDR3 amino acids: CASSLAQGQRIAQYF. The CDR3 DNA reads as TGTGCCAGCAGCTTAGCGCAAGGGCAAAGGATAGCGCAGTATTTT.

This clonotype was seen many times. This chain uses TRBV27 with TRBJ2-2; D call uncertain. The length of the CDR3 is 16 residues. In germline, CDR1 is MNHEY, CDR2 SMNVEV (reference sequence). Trimming took 4 bases from V and 0 from J, leaving 12 bases between them. The CDR3 loop is CASSYMTFANTGELFF. In nucleotides, the CDR3 is TGTGCCAGCAGTTACATGACGTTCGCGAACACCGGGGAGCTGTTTTTT.

This clonotype was observed at least ten times. This chain links TRBV6-1 with TRBJ2-7, with 7 bases matching TRBD2. This CDR3 comprises 15 residues. CDR1 MNHNS and CDR2 SASEGT come from the germline V gene. The junction had 2 bases not matched to a gene; V was cut back by 0 bases and J by 0 bases. The DNA for the CDR3 is TGTGCCAGCAGTGAAGCGATAGCGGGCTCCTACGAGCAGTACTTC. It translates to CASSEAIAGSYEQYF.

With respect to this clonotype: The germline gene is not matched at one end of the junction; a read error may be the cause. The V call is TRBV7-2, the J call TRBJ2-2, with 8 bases that match TRBD1. The CDR3 is 14 residues long. Germline V gene lookup returns CDR1 SGHTA and CDR2 FQGNSA. The CDR3 is CASRSTGGTGELFF. As DNA, the CDR3 is TGCGCCAGCAGGAGCACAGGGGGTACCGGGGAGCTGTTTTTT. Full variable domain (rest looked up from reference TRBV7-2 and TRBJ2-2): GAGVSQSPSNKVTEKGKDVELRCDPISGHTALYWYRQSLGQGLEFLIYFQGNSAPDKSGLPSDRFSAERTGGSVSTLTIQRTQQEDSAVYLCASRSTGGTGELFFGEGSRLTVL.

CDR3 in DNA: TGTGCCAGCAGCCAAGAAGGGATGCGCACAGATACGCAGTATTTT. Its protein product is CASSQEGMRTDTQYF. The chain has TRBV4-2 and TRBJ2-3; D call uncertain. Trimming removed 0 bases from V and 1 base from J, with 8 bases in between. The CDR3 contains 15 residues. CDR1 is LGHNA and CDR2 is YNFKEQ in the germline V gene.